This T cell receptor (beta chain) originates from a study of cytomegalovirus exposure and HLA in healthy donors. Study as a whole: Early released data comprised approximately 85 million unique TCRs from HLA-typed donors. Study results and limitations: Sequencing depth roughly uniform across donors was assumed in presence/absence analyses.

The primer mix had 60 Vbeta and 13 Jbeta primers. The method was immunoSEQ multiplex PCR; TCRdb's version includes in-frame clones alone and lacks a portion of them. The sample has 140,000 to 150,000 clones, over 60% seen once. Concerning this clone: Its antigen is unidentified.

Germline V gives CDR1 SGHTA, CDR2 FQGNSA. The CDR3 totals 15 residues. The V end lost 5 bases, the J end lost 3 bases, and 16 bases lay between the germline ends. This chain links TRBV7-2 with TRBJ2-5, with D tentatively TRBD1 (5 bases). The sequencing sample was made of PBMCs. The receptor was isolated from a woman aged 55-70 years in good health and CMV-seronegative. The CDR3 sequence is CASSQTGRVEETQYF. In DNA form, the CDR3 reads TGTGCCAGCAGCCAAACAGGACGGGTAGAAGAGACCCAGTACTTC.